Listed below are T cell receptor beta chains from one sample, sequenced in a study of blood T cell repertoires in COVID-19. Only in-frame clones appear in the TCRdb table, and some are missing; sequencing was by immunoSEQ multiplex PCR. Among hundreds of thousands of clones listed, roughly nine tenths were seen once. The sequenced sample consisted of peripheral blood. The receptors were gathered from a man aged 35 to 55 with acute or convalescent COVID-19. Each CDR3 is given with its conserved first and last residue. Each record gives: V gene, D gene, clone size, J gene, CDR3 DNA, CDR3 protein. The D gene is left open where the match is weak. Size is omitted from some rows. Given values are once, few, many or a class for expanded clones.

V: TRBV10-1
D: TRBD1
size: -
J: TRBJ2-1
DNA: TGCGCCGGAGGACCGACAGGGCCCTATGTCGAGCAGTTCTTC
CDR3: CAGGPTGPYVEQFF

V: TRBV6-5
D: -
size: -
J: TRBJ2-7
DNA: TGTGCCAGCAGTCTCCTCGGCAGGCCCTACGAGCAGTACTTC
CDR3: CASSLLGRPYEQYF

V: TRBV14
D: TRBD1
size: -
J: TRBJ2-7
DNA: TGTGCCAGCAGCCCCCGACAGGGTTTCGAGCAGTACTTC
CDR3: CASSPRQGFEQYF

V: TRBV9
D: TRBD1
size: -
J: TRBJ2-3
DNA: TGTGCCAGCAGCGTCACTCAGGGGGAAGATACGCAGTATTTT
CDR3: CASSVTQGEDTQYF

V: TRBV18
D: TRBD2
size: -
J: TRBJ2-1
DNA: TGTGCCAGCTCACCCGGACTAGCGGGAGGCTCCTACAATGAGCAGTTCTTC
CDR3: CASSPGLAGGSYNEQFF

V: TRBV27
D: -
size: -
J: TRBJ2-7
DNA: TGTGCCAGCAGTTTGGCAGGTGACACCTACGAGCAGTACTTC
CDR3: CASSLAGDTYEQYF

V: TRBV7-2
D: TRBD2
size: -
J: TRBJ2-3
DNA: TGTGCCAGCAGCTTAGTTGGCGGGAGAGGAGATACGCAGTATTTT
CDR3: CASSLVGGRGDTQYF

V: TRBV9
D: -
size: -
J: TRBJ2-1
DNA: TGTGCCAGCAGCGTAGATAGAGACTACAATGAGCAGTTCTTC
CDR3: CASSVDRDYNEQFF

V: TRBV7-2
D: TRBD1
size: -
J: TRBJ1-1
DNA: TGTGCCAGCAGCTCCTCCGGGACAGGGGTGACTGAAGCTTTCTTT
CDR3: CASSSSGTGVTEAFF

V: TRBV11-3
D: -
size: once
J: TRBJ2-1
DNA: TGTGCCAGCAGCCCCGGATACGGGGGTGAGCAGTTCTTC
CDR3: CASSPGYGGEQFF

V: TRBV24-1
D: TRBD1
size: once
J: TRBJ2-6
DNA: TGTGCCACCAGTGATGGACAGGGCGACGTCCTGACTTTC
CDR3: CATSDGQGDVLTF

V: TRBV27
D: -
size: -
J: TRBJ1-1
DNA: TGTGCCAGCAGTCCGACAGTACTGAACACTGAAGCTTTCTTT
CDR3: CASSPTVLNTEAFF

V: TRBV3-1/TRBV3-2
D: -
size: -
J: TRBJ1-5
DNA: TGTGCCAGCAGCCCCACAGGGCTGGGGAATCAGCCCCAGCATTTT
CDR3: CASSPTGLGNQPQHF

V: TRBV5-1
D: -
size: -
J: TRBJ2-5
DNA: TGCGCCAGCAGCTTGGTTCGGACAGAAGAGACCCAGTACTTC
CDR3: CASSLVRTEETQYF

V: TRBV18
D: TRBD2
size: -
J: TRBJ2-1
DNA: TGTGCCAGCTCACCGTCGTTAGCGGGAGGGTTCGGCAATGAGCAGTTCTTC
CDR3: CASSPSLAGGFGNEQFF

V: TRBV29-1
D: -
size: -
J: TRBJ2-1
DNA: TGCAGCGTTGTGGTGCGGTACAATGAGCAGTTCTTC
CDR3: CSVVVRYNEQFF

V: TRBV5-4
D: TRBD1
size: many
J: TRBJ1-5
DNA: TGTGCCAGCAGCCGACAGGGGGCGAGGAATCAGCCCCAGCATTTT
CDR3: CASSRQGARNQPQHF

V: TRBV28
D: -
size: -
J: TRBJ2-1
DNA: TGTGCCAGCAGTCCTACCTCCGGAGGTGAGCAGTTCTTC
CDR3: CASSPTSGGEQFF

V: TRBV7-2
D: -
size: once
J: TRBJ1-2
DNA: TGTGCCAGCAGCTTAGTAGCAGGGGAAAGGAGTAACTATGGCTACACCTTC
CDR3: CASSLVAGERSNYGYTF

V: TRBV5-4
D: -
size: -
J: TRBJ2-7
DNA: TGTGCCAGCAGCCGGACCGGGACTCCTATGAGTGAGCAGTACTTC
CDR3: CASSRTGTPMSEQYF

V: TRBV27
D: TRBD2
size: -
J: TRBJ2-2
DNA: TGTGCCAGCACCTTGGAAGCGGGAGGGCCGGTCGGGGAGCTGTTTTTT
CDR3: CASTLEAGGPVGELFF

V: TRBV11-1
D: -
size: -
J: TRBJ1-4
DNA: TGTGCCAGCAGCCATACACCAACTAATGAAAAACTGTTTTTT
CDR3: CASSHTPTNEKLFF

V: TRBV6-1
D: -
size: -
J: TRBJ2-7
DNA: TGTGCCAGCAGTGAATCCGGGGGCTCCTACGAGCAGTACTTC
CDR3: CASSESGGSYEQYF

V: TRBV3-1/TRBV3-2
D: TRBD2
size: -
J: TRBJ2-1
DNA: TGTGCCAGCAGCCAACGGGGGGGCCCCTACAATGAGCAGTTCTTC
CDR3: CASSQRGGPYNEQFF

V: TRBV5-4
D: -
size: -
J: TRBJ2-2
DNA: TGTGCCAGCAGATCACAGGGGAACACCGGGGAGCTGTTTTTT
CDR3: CASRSQGNTGELFF

V: TRBV6-5
D: -
size: -
J: TRBJ1-2
DNA: TGTGCCTCACTATTGGATATCCCGCTCTATGGCTACACCTTC
CDR3: CASLLDIPLYGYTF

V: TRBV2
D: TRBD1
size: few
J: TRBJ2-3
DNA: TGTGCCAGCAGCCTACAGGGGGGACACACAGATACGCAGTATTTT
CDR3: CASSLQGGHTDTQYF

V: TRBV5-1
D: -
size: few
J: TRBJ2-7
DNA: TGCGCCAGCAGGCTGGAGATAAACTCCTACGAGCAGTACTTC
CDR3: CASRLEINSYEQYF

V: TRBV18
D: -
size: -
J: TRBJ2-7
DNA: TGTGCCAGCTCAGACACAGGTTCGAAGTCAACTTTC
CDR3: CASSDTGSKSTF

V: TRBV15
D: -
size: -
J: TRBJ1-2
DNA: TGTGCCACCAGCAGAGGCGGTCAGCCTTATGGCTACACCTTC
CDR3: CATSRGGQPYGYTF

V: TRBV11-2
D: TRBD2
size: -
J: TRBJ2-3
DNA: TGTGCCAGCAGCTTAGAGGGACTAGCGGGGGGGACAGATACGCAGTATTTT
CDR3: CASSLEGLAGGTDTQYF

V: TRBV3-1/TRBV3-2
D: TRBD1
size: -
J: TRBJ2-4
DNA: TGTGCCAGCAGCCAAACAGGGGGCGCGGGGAGGGCCAAAAACATTCAGTACTTC
CDR3: CASSQTGGAGRAKNIQYF

V: TRBV4-1
D: -
size: -
J: TRBJ1-1
DNA: TGCGCCAGCAGCCAAGCCCCGGACACCATGAACACTAAGGAAGCTTTCTTT
CDR3: CASSQAPDTMNTKEAFF

V: TRBV18
D: TRBD1
size: -
J: TRBJ1-1
DNA: TGTGCCAGCTCAAAAACCCAACCGGGACAGAGGAACACTGAAGCTTTCTTT
CDR3: CASSKTQPGQRNTEAFF

V: TRBV30
D: -
size: -
J: TRBJ1-6
DNA: TGTGCCTGGAGTCGCACAGGGTTTAATTCACCCCTCCACTTT
CDR3: CAWSRTGFNSPLHF

V: TRBV24-1
D: -
size: -
J: TRBJ2-5
DNA: TGTGCCACCAGTGATTCCAGGGTTTCTCAAGAGACCCAGTACTTC
CDR3: CATSDSRVSQETQYF

V: TRBV6-5
D: TRBD1
size: few
J: TRBJ1-2
DNA: TGTGCCAGCAGTTACGACAGGGCGACCTATGGCTACACCTTC
CDR3: CASSYDRATYGYTF

V: TRBV6-5
D: -
size: -
J: TRBJ2-3
DNA: TGTGCCAGCAGTTACTCCGGTACTACGCAGTATTTT
CDR3: CASSYSGTTQYF

V: TRBV7-3
D: TRBD2
size: -
J: TRBJ2-1
DNA: TGTGCCAGCAGCGCGGGACTAGCACTCTACAATGAGCAGTTCTTC
CDR3: CASSAGLALYNEQFF

V: TRBV2
D: TRBD1
size: few
J: TRBJ2-2
DNA: TGTGCCAGCACATCCAGGGGGAGCACCGGGGAGCTGTTTTTT
CDR3: CASTSRGSTGELFF

V: TRBV10-3
D: TRBD2
size: -
J: TRBJ2-7
DNA: TGTGCCATCAGTGAGGCCCTAGCGGGAGCTCCCTACGAGCAGTACTTC
CDR3: CAISEALAGAPYEQYF

V: TRBV5-5
D: TRBD2
size: few
J: TRBJ2-7
DNA: TGTGCCAGCAGCCAGACTAGCGGGAGGGCCTACGAGCAGTACTTC
CDR3: CASSQTSGRAYEQYF

V: TRBV5-1
D: -
size: -
J: TRBJ2-5
DNA: TGCGCCAGCAGCTTGTTCCCGGCGGAGGAGACCCAGTACTTC
CDR3: CASSLFPAEETQYF

V: TRBV4-2
D: -
size: -
J: TRBJ2-7
DNA: TGTGCCAGCAGACAGAATTACGAGCAGTACTTC
CDR3: CASRQNYEQYF

V: TRBV5-4
D: -
size: once
J: TRBJ2-5
DNA: TGTGCCAGCAGCCCGACGCCTTTCACAGGGAATGGGGGGACCCAGTACTTC
CDR3: CASSPTPFTGNGGTQYF

V: TRBV5-6
D: TRBD1
size: -
J: TRBJ1-5
DNA: TGTGCCAGCAGCTCCAGGGGGCCGGGCAATCAGCCCCAGCATTTT
CDR3: CASSSRGPGNQPQHF

V: TRBV28
D: TRBD1
size: -
J: TRBJ2-2
DNA: TGTGCCAGCAGCCCCAGACAGGGCGCGAACACCGGGGAGCTGTTTTTT
CDR3: CASSPRQGANTGELFF

V: TRBV6-1
D: TRBD1
size: -
J: TRBJ1-2
DNA: TGTGCCAGCAGTGAGCCGGGACAGGGGGCCGCCTATGGCTACACCTTC
CDR3: CASSEPGQGAAYGYTF

V: TRBV5-5
D: -
size: -
J: TRBJ2-7
DNA: TGTGCCAGCAGCTTAACAGCGGGCTCCTACGAGCAGTACTTC
CDR3: CASSLTAGSYEQYF

V: TRBV11-2
D: -
size: -
J: TRBJ1-5
DNA: TGTGCCAGCAGCTTAGCGGGAAGCAATCAGCCCCAGCATTTT
CDR3: CASSLAGSNQPQHF

V: TRBV3-1/TRBV3-2
D: -
size: -
J: TRBJ1-1
DNA: TGTGCCAGCAGCCAAACTGGAACTGTCCGGGGCACTGAAGCTTTCTTT
CDR3: CASSQTGTVRGTEAFF

V: TRBV30
D: TRBD1
size: -
J: TRBJ2-7
DNA: TGTGCCTGGGGAGGACAGGGGCTCGACTACGAGCAGTACTTC
CDR3: CAWGGQGLDYEQYF

V: TRBV7-9
D: -
size: -
J: TRBJ2-7
DNA: TGTGCCAGCAGCTTAGCCACAGAACTAGCCCTGTACGAGCAGTACTTC
CDR3: CASSLATELALYEQYF

V: TRBV7-2
D: TRBD1
size: -
J: TRBJ1-5
DNA: TGTGCCAGCAGCTTAGATACCGGGACAGCAAATCAGCCCCAGCATTTT
CDR3: CASSLDTGTANQPQHF

V: TRBV27
D: TRBD1
size: -
J: TRBJ2-3
DNA: TGTGCCAGCAGTGGCAGGGACAGGGCTTGGGGAGATACGCAGTATTTT
CDR3: CASSGRDRAWGDTQYF

V: TRBV6-5
D: -
size: -
J: TRBJ1-3
DNA: TGTGCCAGCAGTTACTCCGGGGGAAGGGGAAACACCATATATTTT
CDR3: CASSYSGGRGNTIYF

V: TRBV6-4
D: -
size: -
J: TRBJ1-5
DNA: TGTGCCAGCAGCTCCTGTGTTCGGGACACCCTCTTTAAGGGCAATCAGCCCCAGCATTTT
CDR3: CASSSCVRDTLFKGNQPQHF

V: TRBV11-2
D: -
size: once
J: TRBJ1-4
DNA: TGTGCCACCAGACTTACCGGGACTGCCTCTAATGAAAAACTGTTTTTT
CDR3: CATRLTGTASNEKLFF